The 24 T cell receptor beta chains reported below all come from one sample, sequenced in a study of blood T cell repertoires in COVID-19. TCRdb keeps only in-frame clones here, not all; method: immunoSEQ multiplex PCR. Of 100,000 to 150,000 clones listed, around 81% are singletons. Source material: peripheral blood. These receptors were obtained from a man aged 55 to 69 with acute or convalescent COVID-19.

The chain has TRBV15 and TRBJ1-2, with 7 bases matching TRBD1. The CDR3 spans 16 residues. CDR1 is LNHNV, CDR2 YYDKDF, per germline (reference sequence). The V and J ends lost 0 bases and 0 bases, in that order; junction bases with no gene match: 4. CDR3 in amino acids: CATSRDWDSTNYGYTF. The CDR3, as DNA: TGTGCCACCAGCAGAGATTGGGACAGTACTAACTATGGCTACACCTTC.

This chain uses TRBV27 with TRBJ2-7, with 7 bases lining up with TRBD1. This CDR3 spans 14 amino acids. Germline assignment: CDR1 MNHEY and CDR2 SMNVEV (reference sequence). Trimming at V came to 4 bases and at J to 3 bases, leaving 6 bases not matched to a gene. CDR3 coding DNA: TGTGCCAGCAGTTATGGGACAGACGTCTACGAGCAGTACTTC. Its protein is CASSYGTDVYEQYF.

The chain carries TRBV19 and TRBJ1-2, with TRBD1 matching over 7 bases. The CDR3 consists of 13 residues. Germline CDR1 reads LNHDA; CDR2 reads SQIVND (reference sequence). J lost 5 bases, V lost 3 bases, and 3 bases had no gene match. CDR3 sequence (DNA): TGTGCCAGTAGTATTAACAGGGGATATGGCTACACCTTC. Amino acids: CASSINRGYGYTF. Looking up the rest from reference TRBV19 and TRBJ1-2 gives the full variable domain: DGGITQSPKYLFRKEGQNVTLSCEQNLNHDAMYWYRQDPGQGLRLIYYSQIVNDFQKGDIAEGYSVSREKKESFPLTVTSAQKNPTAFYLCASSINRGYGYTFGSGTRLTVV.

The CDR3 region has the DNA TGTGCCAGCAGCGAGTACAGTAGCAATCAGCCCCAGCATTTT. Translation: CASSEYSSNQPQHF. The rearrangement links TRBV2 to TRBJ1-5; D is undetermined. The germline V gene encodes CDR1 SNHLY and CDR2 FYNNEI. CDR3 size: 14 residues. V lost 6 bases and J lost 0, with 9 bases in between.

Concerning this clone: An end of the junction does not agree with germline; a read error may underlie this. CDR3 sequence: CSSSPGLARTYEQYF. As DNA, the CDR3 is TGTTCCAGCAGCCCCGGACTAGCGCGAACCTACGAGCAGTACTTC. This sequence joins TRBV7-8 and TRBJ2-7; 9 bases line up with TRBD2. This CDR3 is 15 amino acids long. In germline, CDR1 is SGHVS, CDR2 FQNEAQ.

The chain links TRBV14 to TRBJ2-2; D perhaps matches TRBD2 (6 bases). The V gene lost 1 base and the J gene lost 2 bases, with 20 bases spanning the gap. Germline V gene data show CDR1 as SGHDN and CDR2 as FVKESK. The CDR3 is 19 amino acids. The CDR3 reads CASSQAWRPLANNTGELFF. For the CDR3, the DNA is TGTGCCAGCAGCCAAGCGTGGAGGCCCCTAGCGAATAACACCGGGGAGCTGTTTTTT.

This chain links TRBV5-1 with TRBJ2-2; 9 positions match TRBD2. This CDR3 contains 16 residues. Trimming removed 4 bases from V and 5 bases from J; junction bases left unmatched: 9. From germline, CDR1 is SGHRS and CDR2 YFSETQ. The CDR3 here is CASSTGLADTTGELFF. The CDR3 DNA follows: TGCGCCAGCAGCACGGGACTAGCAGACACTACCGGGGAGCTGTTTTTT.

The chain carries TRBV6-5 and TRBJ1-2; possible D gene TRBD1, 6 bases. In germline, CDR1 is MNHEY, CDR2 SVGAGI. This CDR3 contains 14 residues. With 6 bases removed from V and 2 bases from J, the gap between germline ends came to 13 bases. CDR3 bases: TGTGCCAGCAGCCTAGATGGACAGAACTATGGCTACACCTTC. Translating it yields CASSLDGQNYGYTF.

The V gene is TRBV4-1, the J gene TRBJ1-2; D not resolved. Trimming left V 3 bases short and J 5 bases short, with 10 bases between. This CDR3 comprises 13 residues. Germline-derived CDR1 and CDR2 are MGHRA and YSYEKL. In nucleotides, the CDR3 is TGCGCCAGCAGCCAGTCAAACTCGTATGGCTACACCTTC. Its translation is CASSQSNSYGYTF.

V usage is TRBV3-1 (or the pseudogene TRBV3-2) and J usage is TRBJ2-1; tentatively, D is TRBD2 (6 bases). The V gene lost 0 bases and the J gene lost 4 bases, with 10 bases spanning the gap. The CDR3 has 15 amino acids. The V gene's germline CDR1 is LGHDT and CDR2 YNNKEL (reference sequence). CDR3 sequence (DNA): TGTGCCAGCAGCCAAGATCGGGAGTGGTACAATGAGCAGTTCTTC. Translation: CASSQDREWYNEQFF.

CDR3 in amino acids: CASSKLTRGTGGFSYGYTF. DNA of the CDR3: TGTGCCAGCAGTAAGCTGACTCGCGGGACAGGAGGATTTTCCTATGGCTACACCTTC. The V and J genes are TRBV27 and TRBJ1-2; 8 positions match TRBD1. Germline CDR1 and CDR2: MNHEY and SMNVEV (reference sequence). V trimming: 5 bases; J trimming: 4 bases; junction bases outside the gene matches: 21. There are 19 residues in the CDR3.

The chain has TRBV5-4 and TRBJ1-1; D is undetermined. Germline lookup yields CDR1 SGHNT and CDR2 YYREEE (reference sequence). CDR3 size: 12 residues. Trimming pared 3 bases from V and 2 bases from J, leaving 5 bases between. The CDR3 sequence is CASSSKNTEAFF. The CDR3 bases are TGTGCCAGCAGCTCTAAAAACACTGAAGCTTTCTTT. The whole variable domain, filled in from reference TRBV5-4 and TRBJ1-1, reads ETGVTQSPTHLIKTRGQQVTLRCSSQSGHNTVSWYQQALGQGPQFIFQYYREEENGRGNFPPRFSGLQFPNYSSELNVNALELDDSALYLCASSSKNTEAFFGQGTRLTVV.

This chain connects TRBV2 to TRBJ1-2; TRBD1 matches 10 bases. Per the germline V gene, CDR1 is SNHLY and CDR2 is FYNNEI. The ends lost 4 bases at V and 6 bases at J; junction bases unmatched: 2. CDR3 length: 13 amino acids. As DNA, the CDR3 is TGTGCCAGCAGTGGGACAGGGGGGCATGGCTACACCTTC. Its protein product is CASSGTGGHGYTF.

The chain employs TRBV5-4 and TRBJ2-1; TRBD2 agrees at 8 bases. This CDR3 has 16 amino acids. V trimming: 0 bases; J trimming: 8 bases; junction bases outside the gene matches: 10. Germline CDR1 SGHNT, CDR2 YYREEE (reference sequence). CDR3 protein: CASSLGGAGGLYEQFF. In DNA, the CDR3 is TGTGCCAGCAGCTTGGGGGGGGCGGGAGGTTTGTATGAGCAGTTCTTC.

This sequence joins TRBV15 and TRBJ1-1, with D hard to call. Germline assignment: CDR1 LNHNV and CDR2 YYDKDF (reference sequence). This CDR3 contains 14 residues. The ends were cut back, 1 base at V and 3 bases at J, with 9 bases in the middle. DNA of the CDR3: TGTGCCACCAGCAGAGTCGAGAGGTACACTGAAGCTTTCTTT. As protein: CATSRVERYTEAFF.

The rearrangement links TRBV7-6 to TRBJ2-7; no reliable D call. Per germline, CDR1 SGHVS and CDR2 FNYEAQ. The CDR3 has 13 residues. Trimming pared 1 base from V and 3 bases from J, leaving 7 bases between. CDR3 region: CASSLVQDYEQYF. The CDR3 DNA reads TGTGCCAGCAGCTTAGTCCAGGACTACGAGCAGTACTTC.

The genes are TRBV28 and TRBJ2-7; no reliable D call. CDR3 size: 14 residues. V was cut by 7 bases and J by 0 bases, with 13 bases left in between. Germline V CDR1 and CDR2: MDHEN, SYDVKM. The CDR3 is CASTSAGNSYEQYF. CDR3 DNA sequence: TGTGCCAGCACCTCGGCAGGCAACTCCTACGAGCAGTACTTC.

Here the CDR3 DNA reads TGCGCCAGCAGCCGGGACAGGCTACGGGCTAACTATGGCTACACCTTC. Translated, it gives CASSRDRLRANYGYTF. The gene calls are TRBV4-1 and TRBJ1-2; 8 bases are a match to TRBD1. Germline assignment: CDR1 MGHRA and CDR2 YSYEKL. J gave up 0 bases and V 4 bases, and 7 bases lay outside the gene matches. This CDR3 spans 16 amino acids.

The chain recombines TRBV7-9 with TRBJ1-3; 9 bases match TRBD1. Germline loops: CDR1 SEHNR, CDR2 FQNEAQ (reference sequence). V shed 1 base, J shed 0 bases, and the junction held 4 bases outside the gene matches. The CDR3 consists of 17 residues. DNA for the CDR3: TGTGCCAGCAGCTTAGGACCGGGACAGGGCTCTGGAAACACCATATATTTT. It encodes CASSLGPGQGSGNTIYF.

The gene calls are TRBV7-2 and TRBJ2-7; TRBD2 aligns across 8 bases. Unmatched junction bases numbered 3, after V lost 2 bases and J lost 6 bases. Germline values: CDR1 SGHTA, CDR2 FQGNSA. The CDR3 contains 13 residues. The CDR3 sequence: CASSLRREVEQYF. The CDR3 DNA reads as TGTGCCAGCAGCTTACGGCGGGAGGTCGAGCAGTACTTC.

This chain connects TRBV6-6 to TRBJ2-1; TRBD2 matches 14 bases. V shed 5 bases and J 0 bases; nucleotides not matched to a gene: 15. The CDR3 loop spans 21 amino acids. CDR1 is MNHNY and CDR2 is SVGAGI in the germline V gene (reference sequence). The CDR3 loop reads CASSPFPGLAGVGSSYNEQFF. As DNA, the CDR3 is TGTGCCAGCAGTCCATTCCCGGGACTAGCGGGAGTTGGGAGCTCCTACAATGAGCAGTTCTTC.

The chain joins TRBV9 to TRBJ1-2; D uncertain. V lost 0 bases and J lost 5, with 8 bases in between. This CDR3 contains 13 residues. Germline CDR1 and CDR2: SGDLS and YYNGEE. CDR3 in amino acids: CASSVGGAYGYTF. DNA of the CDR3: TGTGCCAGCAGCGTAGGAGGTGCTTATGGCTACACCTTC.

DNA of the CDR3: TGTGCCAGCAGCGTAAGACAGGGTCGGGATTCACCCCTCCACTTT. Its translation is CASSVRQGRDSPLHF. The chain links TRBV9 to TRBJ1-6; 7 bases line up with TRBD1. CDR1 SGDLS and CDR2 YYNGEE come from the germline V gene. Trimming removed 1 base from V and 8 bases from J; junction bases left unmatched: 6. The CDR3 extends over 15 amino acids. The full variable domain, in which reference TRBV9 and TRBJ1-6 provide the parts outside the CDR3, is DSGVTQTPKHLITATGQRVTLRCSPRSGDLSVYWYQQSLDQGLQFLIQYYNGEERAKGNILERFSAQQFPDLHSELNLSSLELGDSALYFCASSVRQGRDSPLHFGNGTRLTVT.

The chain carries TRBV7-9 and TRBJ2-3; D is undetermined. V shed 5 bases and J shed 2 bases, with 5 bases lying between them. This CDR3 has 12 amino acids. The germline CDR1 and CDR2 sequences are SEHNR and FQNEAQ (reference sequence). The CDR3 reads CASSQDTDTQYF. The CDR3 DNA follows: TGTGCCAGCAGCCAGGACACAGATACGCAGTATTTT. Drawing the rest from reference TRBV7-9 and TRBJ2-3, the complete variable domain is DTGVSQNPRHKITKRGQNVTFRCDPISEHNRLYWYRQTLGQGPEFLTYFQNEAQLEKSRLLSDRFSAERPKGSFSTLEIQRTEQGDSAMYLCASSQDTDTQYFGPGTRLTVL.